The 27 T cell receptor beta chains presented below share a single source sample, sequenced in a study of blood T cell repertoires in COVID-19 (dated by TCRdb to the early 2020s). Library preparation used the immunoSEQ multiplex PCR assay. TCRdb provides this immuneACCESS table in a form limited to in-frame rearrangements. Some clones are lacking; in checked studies, under half of them reflect an unresolved V gene, and why the rest are absent is not known. The sample contains 180,000 or so clones, around 85% of them found a single time. The top ten clones comprise 6.2% of the sample. Input material: PBMCs or T cells enriched from blood (not recorded which). These receptors originate from a man aged 35 to 55 who had recovered from COVID-19.

The chain carries TRBV5-1 and TRBJ2-7; 7 nucleotides line up with TRBD1. The CDR3 spans 12 residues. The trim removed 4 bases at V and 6 bases at J, leaving 4 bases unmatched. Germline V gives CDR1 SGHRS, CDR2 YFSETQ. Here the CDR3 reads CASSEQGREQYF. DNA of the CDR3: TGCGCCAGCAGCGAACAGGGGCGCGAGCAGTACTTC.

This chain joins TRBV7-6 and TRBJ2-1; D possibly corresponds to TRBD1 (5 bases). The CDR3 runs 17 residues. V lost 0 bases to trimming and J lost 4 bases, with 16 bases between them. Germline V gene lookup returns CDR1 SGHVS and CDR2 FNYEAQ. Written as DNA, the CDR3 is TGTGCCAGCAGCTTAGCTCCCCCCAGACAGAGTTACAATGAGCAGTTCTTC. Its protein product is CASSLAPPRQSYNEQFF.

This clone was seen a handful of times. The V gene is TRBV11-2, the J gene TRBJ2-7; perhaps TRBD2 as D (5 bases). V was pared by 10 bases and J by 4 bases, with 17 bases between. The CDR3 is 13 amino acids. CDR1 is SGHAT and CDR2 is FQNNGV in the germline V gene. The CDR3 coding sequence is TGTGCCACCCGGGATATGGTACCTTACGAGCAGTACTTC. Translating gives CATRDMVPYEQYF.

The chain combines TRBV30 with TRBJ1-1; D gene ambiguous. The CDR3 totals 14 residues. Germline V gene data show CDR1 as GTSNPN and CDR2 as SVGIG (reference sequence). Trimming cost V 0 bases and J 4 bases, with 12 bases left between them. As DNA, the CDR3 is TGTGCCTGGAGTGTAGAAAGAGTGATCACTGAAGCTTTCTTT. It specifies CAWSVERVITEAFF.

This clone was picked up a small number of times. The gene calls are TRBV30 and TRBJ2-5; D gene unclear. The CDR3 length is 11 residues. The V gene lost 2 bases and the J gene lost 4 bases, with 5 bases spanning the gap. The germline V gene has CDR1 GTSNPN and CDR2 SVGIG (reference sequence). The CDR3 region has the DNA TGTGCCTGGAGTACTCTAGAGACCCAGTACTTC. Residues: CAWSTLETQYF.

This clone has a handful of counts. The V and J genes are TRBV28 and TRBJ1-6, with D unclear. Trimming took off 2 bases at V and 14 bases at J, with 16 bases between the two ends. Germline values: CDR1 MDHEN, CDR2 SYDVKM. This CDR3 spans 14 amino acids. In DNA form, the CDR3 reads TGTGCCAGCAGTTTAGAGCAGGTGCCCCGCACCCTCCACTTT. Translation: CASSLEQVPRTLHF.

The chain links TRBV5-1 to TRBJ1-5, with 7 bases matching TRBD1. The CDR3 runs to 13 residues. Germline trimming cut 2 bases from V and 5 bases from J; bases unmatched to any gene: 1. Per the germline V gene, CDR1 is SGHRS and CDR2 is YFSETQ. The CDR3 DNA reads as TGCGCCAGCAGCTTTCAGGGGGATCAGCCCCAGCATTTT. This translates into CASSFQGDQPQHF.

V is TRBV3-1 (or the pseudogene TRBV3-2) and J is TRBJ2-1, with 12 bases matching TRBD2. Trimming cost V 2 bases and J 7 bases; bases outside gene matches: 3. Germline assignment: CDR1 LGHDT and CDR2 YNNKEL (reference sequence). This CDR3 spans 15 amino acids. The CDR3 nucleotides read TGTGCCAGCAGCCAACTAGCGGGAGGGCCGAATGAGCAGTTCTTC. It encodes CASSQLAGGPNEQFF.

V gene TRBV19 combines with J gene TRBJ2-2, with TRBD2 identical over 8 bases. Germline V gives CDR1 LNHDA, CDR2 SQIVND (reference sequence). The V gene end was trimmed by 7 bases and the J gene end by 7 bases; junction bases not matched to a gene: 11. The CDR3 is made up of 15 amino acids. CDR3 sequence reads: CASTDGGGPFGELFF. CDR3 DNA sequence: TGTGCCAGTACCGACGGCGGGGGGCCATTCGGGGAGCTGTTTTTT. Filled out from reference TRBV19 and TRBJ2-2, the complete variable domain reads DGGITQSPKYLFRKEGQNVTLSCEQNLNHDAMYWYRQDPGQGLRLIYYSQIVNDFQKGDIAEGYSVSREKKESFPLTVTSAQKNPTAFYLCASTDGGGPFGELFFGEGSRLTVL.

In this sample, this clone turned up a few times. The rearrangement uses TRBV28 and TRBJ1-1; 7 positions match TRBD1. The CDR3 is 14 residues long. Looked up from germline, CDR1 is MDHEN and CDR2 is SYDVKM. The V and J ends lost 6 bases and 1 base, in that order; junction bases with no gene match: 5. DNA of the CDR3: TGTGCCAGCAGACCGACAGGGACGAACACTGAAGCTTTCTTT. It codes for CASRPTGTNTEAFF. The full variable domain, with the rest looked up from reference TRBV28 and TRBJ1-1, is DVKVTQSSRYLVKRTGEKVFLECVQDMDHENMFWYRQDPGLGLRLIYFSYDVKMKEKGDIPEGYSVSREKKERFSLILESASTNQTSMYLCASRPTGTNTEAFFGQGTRLTVV.

The rearrangement links TRBV9 to TRBJ1-6; no clear D. V lost 4 bases and J lost 0, with 17 bases in between. The CDR3 runs 18 residues. Germline-derived CDR1 and CDR2 are SGDLS and YYNGEE. CDR3 nucleotide sequence: TGTGCCAGCAGCAGTCAGAGGGATACTACCTCCTATAATTCACCCCTCCACTTT. Residues: CASSSQRDTTSYNSPLHF.

The V call is TRBV10-2, the J call TRBJ1-4, with 9 bases lining up with TRBD1. CDR1 WSHSY and CDR2 SAAADI come from the germline V gene. The CDR3 length is 15 residues. After removal of 5 bases from V and 5 bases from J, the junction contained 6 bases not matched to a gene. The CDR3 DNA sequence: TGCGCCAGCAGTACCGGGACAGGGCAAAATGAAAAACTGTTTTTT. This encodes CASSTGTGQNEKLFF.

CDR3 DNA sequence: TGCGCCAGCAGCATTGGGACAGGGAGGACCTACGAGCAGTACTTC. This sequence encodes CASSIGTGRTYEQYF. The rearrangement links TRBV5-1 to TRBJ2-7; 9 bases are shared with TRBD1. The V segment lost 4 bases and the J segment 2 bases; nucleotides outside the gene matches: 7. The CDR3 extends over 15 amino acids. Germline CDR1 is SGHRS and CDR2 is YFSETQ. The full variable domain, completed using reference TRBV5-1 and TRBJ2-7, is KAGVTQTPRYLIKTRGQQVTLSCSPISGHRSVSWYQQTPGQGLQFLFEYFSETQRNKGNFPGRFSGRQFSNSRSEMNVSTLELGDSALYLCASSIGTGRTYEQYFGPGTRLTVT.

The chain combines TRBV4-1 with TRBJ1-1, with TRBD1 as a possible D gene (5 bases). CDR1 is MGHRA, CDR2 YSYEKL, per germline. The ends were cut back, 5 bases at V and 1 base at J, with 11 bases in the middle. The CDR3 extends over 14 amino acids. CDR3 loop: CASSFGTENTEAFF. CDR3 coding DNA: TGCGCCAGCAGCTTTGGGACTGAGAACACTGAAGCTTTCTTT.

In this sample, this clone turned up once. Other DNA sequences in this sample translate to the same CDR3. The chain is built from TRBV9 and TRBJ2-2, with 7 bases lining up with TRBD2. The junction had 1 base not matched to a gene; V was cut back by 0 bases and J by 5 bases. The CDR3 sequence is 14 residues long. CDR1 is SGDLS, CDR2 YYNGEE, per germline. CDR3 protein: CASSVASGTGELFF. In DNA form, the CDR3 reads TGTGCCAGCAGCGTAGCTAGCGGTACCGGGGAGCTGTTTTTT.

This clone was recorded a few times. The V call is TRBV30, the J call TRBJ2-7; 10 bases line up with TRBD1. From germline, CDR1 is GTSNPN and CDR2 SVGIG (reference sequence). This CDR3 is built from 15 residues. With 4 bases clipped from V and 3 bases from J, the junction kept 9 bases outside the gene matches. The CDR3 loop reads CAWTRDGTGVYEQYF. The CDR3 DNA follows: TGTGCCTGGACCAGGGATGGGACAGGGGTCTACGAGCAGTACTTC.

The V gene is TRBV27, the J gene TRBJ1-6; TRBD1 aligns across 9 bases. Germline CDR1 reads MNHEY; CDR2 reads SMNVEV (reference sequence). The CDR3 extends over 15 amino acids. J lost 9 bases, V lost 2 bases, and 5 bases had no gene match. The CDR3 DNA reads TGTGCCAGCAGTTTACGGACAGGGGAGACTTCACCCCTCCACTTT. The encoded protein is CASSLRTGETSPLHF.

The genes are TRBV6-5 and TRBJ2-5, with 7 bases lining up with TRBD1. The germline V gene has CDR1 MNHEY and CDR2 SVGAGI. CDR3 length equals 13 residues. V trimming: 6 bases; J trimming: 4 bases; junction bases outside the gene matches: 5. The CDR3: CASSSGGLETQYF. The CDR3 DNA follows: TGTGCCAGCAGCTCAGGGGGTTTAGAGACCCAGTACTTC.

The chain recombines TRBV10-3 with TRBJ1-1; possibly TRBD1 for D (6 bases). CDR1 ENHRY and CDR2 SYGVKD come from the germline V gene. V was cut by 10 bases and J by 1 base, with 7 bases left in between. The length of the CDR3 is 11 residues. DNA of the CDR3: TGTGCCACACAGGGGAACACTGAAGCTTTCTTT. This codes for CATQGNTEAFF.

The rearrangement links TRBV20-1 to TRBJ2-1; D is unclear. In germline, CDR1 is DFQATT, CDR2 SNEGSKA (reference sequence). The CDR3 is made up of 11 amino acids. The V end lost 5 bases, the J end lost 5 bases, and 7 bases lay between the germline ends. The CDR3 sequence: CSAPLDNEQFF. In DNA, the CDR3 is TGCAGTGCTCCTCTAGACAATGAGCAGTTCTTC.

The gene calls are TRBV5-4 and TRBJ2-1; TRBD2 aligns across 14 bases. The J segment lost 9 bases and the V segment lost 5 bases, leaving 10 bases of the junction unmatched. The CDR3 length is 16 residues. Germline V lookup: CDR1 SGHNT, CDR2 YYREEE (reference sequence). CDR3: CASSQGTSGSLAEQFF. In DNA form, the CDR3 reads TGTGCCAGCAGTCAAGGGACTAGCGGGAGTCTGGCTGAGCAGTTCTTC. Together with reference TRBV5-4 and TRBJ2-1, the CDR3 gives the full variable domain: ETGVTQSPTHLIKTRGQQVTLRCSSQSGHNTVSWYQQALGQGPQFIFQYYREEENGRGNFPPRFSGLQFPNYSSELNVNALELDDSALYLCASSQGTSGSLAEQFFGPGTRLTVL.

This chain joins TRBV19 and TRBJ2-2, with D unresolved. Germline assignment: CDR1 LNHDA and CDR2 SQIVND (reference sequence). The length of the CDR3 is 15 residues. Trimming took off 2 bases at V and 6 bases at J, with 13 bases between the two ends. In nucleotides, the CDR3 is TGTGCCAGTAGTATAACCAGCCGTGGAGCCGGGGAGCTGTTTTTT. Amino acids: CASSITSRGAGELFF.

This clone has a handful of counts. The V call is TRBV5-1, the J call TRBJ1-6, with D possibly being TRBD1 (6 bases). CDR3 length: 15 residues. Trimming took off 4 bases at V and 8 bases at J, with 16 bases between the two ends. The germline CDR1 and CDR2 sequences are SGHRS and YFSETQ. The DNA of the CDR3 is TGCGCCAGCAGCCGGGGAGGGGGGACGGATTCACCCCTCCACTTT. Its translation is CASSRGGGTDSPLHF.

This clone was seen a few times. V and J are TRBV10-2 and TRBJ1-1; possibly TRBD1 for D (6 bases). V was pared by 5 bases and J by 3 bases, with 13 bases between. The CDR3 sequence is 14 residues long. CDR1 WSHSY and CDR2 SAAADI come from the germline V gene. The CDR3 spells CASSPGVRDTEAFF. The CDR3 coding sequence is TGCGCCAGCAGTCCAGGGGTTCGGGACACTGAAGCTTTCTTT.

This clone turned up a few times. CDR3 amino acids: CASTNGEQESSYEQYF. The DNA for the CDR3 is TGTGCCAGCACCAATGGGGAGCAGGAGTCTTCCTACGAGCAGTACTTC. The chain combines TRBV21-1 with TRBJ2-7; TRBD2 is taken as the D call from the table, unchecked against the DNA. TRBV21-1 counts as a pseudogene. CDR3 length: 16 amino acids.

The chain links TRBV5-1 to TRBJ2-2; D gene unclear. The CDR3 totals 16 residues. In germline, CDR1 is SGHRS, CDR2 YFSETQ. The ends were cut back, 4 bases at V and 3 bases at J, with 16 bases in the middle. The CDR3 region has the DNA TGCGCCAGCAGCAGAATATCGAGCGACTACACCGGGGAGCTGTTTTTT. It specifies CASSRISSDYTGELFF.

This sequence joins TRBV24-1 and TRBJ1-1; 8 nucleotides line up with TRBD1. Per germline, CDR1 KGHDR and CDR2 SFDVKD. V lost 8 bases and J lost 6; bases outside the gene matches: 10. The CDR3 sequence is 14 residues long. The CDR3 DNA follows: TGTGCCACCACCAGGGGGCGAATTGGCTCTGAAGCTTTCTTT. Its protein is CATTRGRIGSEAFF.